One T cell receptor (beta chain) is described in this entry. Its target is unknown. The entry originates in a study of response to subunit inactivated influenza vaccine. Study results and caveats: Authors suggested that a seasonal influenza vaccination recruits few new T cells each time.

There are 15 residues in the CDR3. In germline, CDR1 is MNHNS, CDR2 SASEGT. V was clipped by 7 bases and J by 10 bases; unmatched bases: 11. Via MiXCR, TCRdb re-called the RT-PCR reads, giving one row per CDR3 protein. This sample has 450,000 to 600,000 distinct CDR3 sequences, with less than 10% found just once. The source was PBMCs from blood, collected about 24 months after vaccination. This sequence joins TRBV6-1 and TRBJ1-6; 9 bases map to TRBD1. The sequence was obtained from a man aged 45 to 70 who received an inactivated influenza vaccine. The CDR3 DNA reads TGTGCCAGCACCCTAGGACAGGGGATGTACTCACCCCTCCACTTT. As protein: CASTLGQGMYSPLHF.